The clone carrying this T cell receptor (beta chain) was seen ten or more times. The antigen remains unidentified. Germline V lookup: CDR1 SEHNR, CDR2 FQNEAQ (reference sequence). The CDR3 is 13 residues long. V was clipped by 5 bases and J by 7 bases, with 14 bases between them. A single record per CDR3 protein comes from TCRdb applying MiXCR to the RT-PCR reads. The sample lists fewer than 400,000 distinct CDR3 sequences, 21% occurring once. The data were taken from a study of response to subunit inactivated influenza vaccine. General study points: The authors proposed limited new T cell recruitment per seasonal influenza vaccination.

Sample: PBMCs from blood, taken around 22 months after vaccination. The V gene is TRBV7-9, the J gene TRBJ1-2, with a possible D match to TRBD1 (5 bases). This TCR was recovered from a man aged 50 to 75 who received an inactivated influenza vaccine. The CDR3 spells CASSEEGYIGYTF. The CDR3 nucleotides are TGTGCCAGCAGCGAAGAGGGGTACATTGGCTACACCTTC.